The 13 T cell receptor beta chains given below trace back to one sample, sequenced in a study of T cells expressing NK-cell markers. Each CDR3 protein gets one entry in TCRdb, which reprocessed the 5' RACE reads and gives no DNA. The table lists 300,000 to 500,000 distinct CDR3 sequences. The specimen sequenced was blood T cells: a sorted CD56 or NKG2C T cell subset, CD4+ or CD8+ T cells, or bulk PBMC T cells (not recorded which). Receptors originate from a woman in her 50s in good health.

The genes are TRBV7-2 and TRBJ2-1; the TCRdb D gene call, TRBD1, has no DNA to confirm it. CDR1 is SGHTA, CDR2 FQGNSA, per germline. The CDR3 is 15 amino acids. CDR3 residues: CASSLSRGVLYEQFF.

The J gene is TRBJ2-5, the V gene TRBV12-5; TCRdb outputs TRBD2, but without DNA this stays unchecked. CDR1 LGHNT and CDR2 FRNRAP come from the germline V gene. CDR3 length: 17 amino acids. The CDR3 sequence: CASALGTSGRALETQYF. Using reference TRBV12-5 and TRBJ2-5 for the parts outside the CDR3, the full variable domain is DARVTQTPRHKVTEMGQEVTMRCQPILGHNTVFWYRQTMMQGLELLAYFRNRAPLDDSGMPKDRFSAEMPDATLATLKIQPSEPRDSAVYFCASALGTSGRALETQYFGPGTRLLVL.

This chain links TRBV11-2 with TRBJ1-2; TCRdb names TRBD1, which stays unverified in the absence of DNA. The CDR3 has 16 amino acids. Germline V CDR1 and CDR2: SGHAT, FQNNGV. CDR3 sequence: CASSLGGTGDGYGYTF.

The chain is built from TRBV6-1 and TRBJ1-1; as DNA is missing, the TRBD1 call by TCRdb cannot be tested. The CDR3 length is 12 residues. The germline V gene has CDR1 MNHNS and CDR2 SASEGT. The CDR3 sequence: CASMPRVPEAFF.

J is TRBJ2-2 and V is TRBV20-1; the TCRdb D gene call, TRBD2, has no DNA to confirm it. Germline CDR1 is DFQATT and CDR2 is SNEGSKA (reference sequence). This CDR3 has 13 residues. This CDR3 reads CSARTMSTGELFF.

The chain employs TRBV2 and TRBJ1-2; the TRBD1 assignment by TCRdb is unverifiable without DNA. The CDR3 totals 14 residues. Germline V lookup: CDR1 SNHLY, CDR2 FYNNEI. CDR3 residues: CASSDRQAYYGYTF. Combining the CDR3 with reference TRBV2 and TRBJ1-2 gives the whole variable domain EPEVTQTPSHQVTQMGQEVILRCVPISNHLYFYWYRQILGQKVEFLVSFYNNEISEKSEIFDDQFSVERPDGSNFTLKIRSTKLEDSAMYFCASSDRQAYYGYTFGSGTRLTVV.

This chain connects TRBV18 to TRBJ2-6; TCRdb outputs TRBD1, but without DNA this stays unchecked. The CDR3 is 15 amino acids. Germline V gene lookup returns CDR1 KGHSH and CDR2 LQKENI. The CDR3 is CASSPSGAGANVLTF.

The V call is TRBV29-1, the J call TRBJ2-1; TCRdb proposes TRBD1, but this gene call is untestable without DNA. The length of the CDR3 is 13 residues. The germline V gene has CDR1 SQVTM and CDR2 ANQGSEA. The CDR3 reads CSVPNRGFNEQFF.

The V gene is TRBV6-6, the J gene TRBJ1-2; without DNA, the TCRdb call of TRBD1 cannot be checked. Germline CDR1 and CDR2: MNHNY and SVGAGI (reference sequence). The CDR3 covers 12 residues. CDR3 protein: CASSPGGGGYTF.

The rearrangement joins TRBV3-1 to TRBJ2-3; TCRdb designates TRBD2, a call that cannot be tested without DNA. This CDR3 contains 16 residues. Germline V gene lookup returns CDR1 LGHDT and CDR2 YNNKEL (reference sequence). The CDR3: CASSHRVSGRTDTQYF.

The chain carries TRBV7-3 and TRBJ2-2; TCRdb calls TRBD2, which cannot be checked without DNA. CDR3 length equals 16 residues. Germline V gene data show CDR1 as SGHTA and CDR2 as FQGTGA. The CDR3 here is CASSPHPAVNTGELFF.

The rearrangement uses TRBV27 and TRBJ2-7; with no DNA, the TCRdb D assignment of TRBD1 cannot be verified. Looked up from germline, CDR1 is MNHEY and CDR2 is SMNVEV (reference sequence). The CDR3 is 19 amino acids. The CDR3 protein is CASSFRMLGTGYNSYEQYF.

The V call is TRBV6-1, the J call TRBJ2-3; TCRdb designates TRBD2, a call that cannot be tested without DNA. CDR1 is MNHNS and CDR2 is SASEGT in the germline V gene. This CDR3 has 16 residues. This CDR3 is CASHLIASASTDTQYF.